This T cell receptor (beta chain) is drawn from a study of cytotoxic CD8 clonotypes in ibrutinib-treated CLL. Sequenced by immunoSEQ multiplex PCR; TCRdb stores in-frame clones only, minus some. The repertoire holds about 21,000 clones, with 70% to 85% as singletons. Germline-derived CDR1 and CDR2 are SGHVS and FQNEAQ. The CDR3 runs 12 residues. Trimming removed 0 bases at V and 7 bases at J, with 7 bases between. This chain joins TRBV7-8 and TRBJ2-7; possible D gene TRBD1, 6 bases. The origin of this receptor is a human donor with chronic lymphocytic leukemia. The specimen comprised PBMCs, sampled before ibrutinib treatment. The CDR3 DNA is TGTGCCAGCAGCTTAGCGAGGGGGGAGCAGTACTTC. Protein: CASSLARGEQYF. The whole variable domain, filled in from reference TRBV7-8 and TRBJ2-7, reads GAGVSQSPRYKVAKRGQDVALRCDPISGHVSLFWYQQALGQGPEFLTYFQNEAQLDKSGLPSDRFFAERPEGSVSTLKIQRTQQEDSAVYLCASSLARGEQYFGPGTRLTVT.